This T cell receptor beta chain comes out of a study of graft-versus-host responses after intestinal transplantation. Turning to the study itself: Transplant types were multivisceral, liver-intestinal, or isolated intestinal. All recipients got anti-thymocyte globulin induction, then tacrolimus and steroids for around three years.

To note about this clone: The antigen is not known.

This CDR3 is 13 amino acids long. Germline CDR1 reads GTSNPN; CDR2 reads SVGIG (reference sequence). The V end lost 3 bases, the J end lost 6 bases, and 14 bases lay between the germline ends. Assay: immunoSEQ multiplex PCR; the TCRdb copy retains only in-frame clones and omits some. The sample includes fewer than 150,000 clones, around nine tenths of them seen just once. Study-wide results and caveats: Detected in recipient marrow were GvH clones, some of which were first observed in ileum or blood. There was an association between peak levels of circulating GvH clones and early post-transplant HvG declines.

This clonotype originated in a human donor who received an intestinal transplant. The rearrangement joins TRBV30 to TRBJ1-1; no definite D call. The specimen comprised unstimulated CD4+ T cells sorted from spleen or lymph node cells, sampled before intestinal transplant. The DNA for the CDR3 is TGTGCCTGGAGCCCGATGCGCCGGGCTGAAGCTTTCTTT. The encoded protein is CAWSPMRRAEAFF.